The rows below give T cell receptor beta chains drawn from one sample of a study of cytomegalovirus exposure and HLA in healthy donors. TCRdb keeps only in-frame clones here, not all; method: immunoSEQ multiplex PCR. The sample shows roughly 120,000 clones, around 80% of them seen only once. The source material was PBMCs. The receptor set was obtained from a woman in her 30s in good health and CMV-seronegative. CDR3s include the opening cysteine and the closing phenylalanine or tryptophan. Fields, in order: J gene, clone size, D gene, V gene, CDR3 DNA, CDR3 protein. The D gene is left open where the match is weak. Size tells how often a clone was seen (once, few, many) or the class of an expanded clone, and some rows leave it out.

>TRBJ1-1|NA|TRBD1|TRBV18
TGTGCCAGCTCAACGGGGACAGGGGACGGGGGCACTGAAGCTTTCTTT
CASSTGTGDGGTEAFF
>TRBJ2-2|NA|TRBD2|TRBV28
TGTGCCAGCAGTTTATGGGAGGCTAGCGGGAGTGCCGGGGAGCTGTTTTTT
CASSLWEASGSAGELFF
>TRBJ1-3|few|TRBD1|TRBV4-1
TGCGCCAGCAGCCACTCGATCGGCGTAGCGACAGGGATAAACACCATATATTTT
CASSHSIGVATGINTIYF
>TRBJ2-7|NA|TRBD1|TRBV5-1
TGCGCCAGCAGCCGGGGGGCGGGACAGGGGTACGAGCAGTACTTC
CASSRGAGQGYEQYF
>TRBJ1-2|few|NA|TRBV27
TGTGCCAGCGGACTACCGGGGCCCAACTATGGCTACACCTTC
CASGLPGPNYGYTF
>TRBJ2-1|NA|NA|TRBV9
TGTGCCAGCAGCGCGGGTCGTTACAATGAGCAGTTCTTC
CASSAGRYNEQFF
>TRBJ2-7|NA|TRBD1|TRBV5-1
TGCGCCAGCCGGGACAGGGACTACGAGCAGTACTTC
CASRDRDYEQYF
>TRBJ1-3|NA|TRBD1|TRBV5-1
TGCGCCAGCAGCTCCTCCCCGGGGACAGGGAGAAACACCATATATTTT
CASSSSPGTGRNTIYF
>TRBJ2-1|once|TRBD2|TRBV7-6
TGTGCCAGCAGCCTGACTAGCGGGAGATACAATGAGCAGTTCTTC
CASSLTSGRYNEQFF
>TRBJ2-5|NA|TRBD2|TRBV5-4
TGTGCCAGCAGGAACCTCCCGGGACTAGCGGGAAAAGAGACCCAGTACTTC
CASRNLPGLAGKETQYF
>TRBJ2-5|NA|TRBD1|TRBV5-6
TGTGCCAGCAGCAAATCAGGGGGCCAAGAGACCCAGTACTTC
CASSKSGGQETQYF
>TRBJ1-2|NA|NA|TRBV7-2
TGTGCCAGCAGCCAATCGGCGGAGGGCTACACCTTC
CASSQSAEGYTF
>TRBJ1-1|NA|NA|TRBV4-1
TGCGCCAGCAGCCTCTTCACGGGGGTAAGATCCACTGAAGCTTTCTTT
CASSLFTGVRSTEAFF